This paragraph reports one T cell receptor beta chain. This sample was included in a study of blood T cell repertoires in COVID-19. The authors' processing: From reference gene primer amplification, estimates of nucleated cell counts were derived. Sequencing used immunoSEQ multiplex PCR; TCRdb keeps in-frame clones, though not all of them. D and trimming come from the DNA, and the V and J calls and clone size come from that table. The sample includes 40,000 to 55,000 clones, over 75% seen only once; the top ten take 6.5%. With V trimmed by 4 bases and J by 3 bases, 6 bases remained unmatched. There are 14 residues in the CDR3. CDR1 is MNHEY, CDR2 SVGEGT, per germline.

This sequence joins TRBV6-2 or TRBV6-3 and TRBJ2-7, with 7 positions matching TRBD2. The sequenced material came from peripheral blood. This sequence was found in a man aged 50-60 years with active COVID-19. The CDR3 DNA sequence: TGTGCCAGCAGTTGGGGCGGGAGCGGCTACGAGCAGTACTTC. It codes for CASSWGGSGYEQYF.